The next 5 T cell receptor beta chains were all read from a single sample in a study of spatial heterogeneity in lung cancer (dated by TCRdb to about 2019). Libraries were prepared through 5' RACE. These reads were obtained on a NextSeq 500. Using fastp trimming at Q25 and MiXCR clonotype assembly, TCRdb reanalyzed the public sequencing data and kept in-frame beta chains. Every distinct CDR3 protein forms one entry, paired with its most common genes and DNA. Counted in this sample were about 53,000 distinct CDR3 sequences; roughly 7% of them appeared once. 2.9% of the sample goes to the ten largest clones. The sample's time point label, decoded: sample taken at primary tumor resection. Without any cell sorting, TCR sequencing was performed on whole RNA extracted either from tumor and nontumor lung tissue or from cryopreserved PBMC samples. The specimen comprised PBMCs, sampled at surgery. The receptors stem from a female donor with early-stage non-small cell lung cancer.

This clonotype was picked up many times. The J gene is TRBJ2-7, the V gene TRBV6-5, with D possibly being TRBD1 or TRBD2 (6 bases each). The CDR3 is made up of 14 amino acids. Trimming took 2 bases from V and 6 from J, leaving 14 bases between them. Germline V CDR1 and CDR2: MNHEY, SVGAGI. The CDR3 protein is CASSYQGGHVEQYF. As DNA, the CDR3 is TGTGCCAGCAGTTACCAAGGGGGGCATGTCGAGCAGTACTTC.

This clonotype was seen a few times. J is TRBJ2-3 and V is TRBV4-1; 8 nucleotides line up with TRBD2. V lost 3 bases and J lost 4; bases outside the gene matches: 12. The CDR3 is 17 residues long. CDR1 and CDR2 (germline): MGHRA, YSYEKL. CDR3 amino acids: CASSQASAGAGPDTQYF. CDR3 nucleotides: TGCGCCAGCAGCCAGGCTTCAGCGGGGGCCGGCCCAGATACGCAGTATTTT.

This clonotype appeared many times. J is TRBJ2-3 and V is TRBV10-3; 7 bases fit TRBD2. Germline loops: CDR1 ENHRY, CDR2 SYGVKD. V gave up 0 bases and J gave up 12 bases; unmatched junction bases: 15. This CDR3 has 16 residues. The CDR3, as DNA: TGTGCCATCAGTGAGTCGGAGCGGGGCCCCCCCGCCTCCCAGTATTTT. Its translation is CAISESERGPPASQYF.

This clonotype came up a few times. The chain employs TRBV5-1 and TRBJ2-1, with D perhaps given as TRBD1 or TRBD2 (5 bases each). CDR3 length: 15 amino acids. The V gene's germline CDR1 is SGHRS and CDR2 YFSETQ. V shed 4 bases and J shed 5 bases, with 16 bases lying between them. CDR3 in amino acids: CASSRDGEVNNEQFF. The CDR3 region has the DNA TGCGCCAGCAGCAGGGACGGAGAGGTTAACAATGAGCAGTTCTTC.

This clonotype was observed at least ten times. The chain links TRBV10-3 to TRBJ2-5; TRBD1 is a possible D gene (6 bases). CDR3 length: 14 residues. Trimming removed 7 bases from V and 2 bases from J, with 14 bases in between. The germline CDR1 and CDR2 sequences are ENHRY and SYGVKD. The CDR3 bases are TGTGCCATCAAGGGGGACCGACAACAAGAGACCCAGTACTTC. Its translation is CAIKGDRQQETQYF.